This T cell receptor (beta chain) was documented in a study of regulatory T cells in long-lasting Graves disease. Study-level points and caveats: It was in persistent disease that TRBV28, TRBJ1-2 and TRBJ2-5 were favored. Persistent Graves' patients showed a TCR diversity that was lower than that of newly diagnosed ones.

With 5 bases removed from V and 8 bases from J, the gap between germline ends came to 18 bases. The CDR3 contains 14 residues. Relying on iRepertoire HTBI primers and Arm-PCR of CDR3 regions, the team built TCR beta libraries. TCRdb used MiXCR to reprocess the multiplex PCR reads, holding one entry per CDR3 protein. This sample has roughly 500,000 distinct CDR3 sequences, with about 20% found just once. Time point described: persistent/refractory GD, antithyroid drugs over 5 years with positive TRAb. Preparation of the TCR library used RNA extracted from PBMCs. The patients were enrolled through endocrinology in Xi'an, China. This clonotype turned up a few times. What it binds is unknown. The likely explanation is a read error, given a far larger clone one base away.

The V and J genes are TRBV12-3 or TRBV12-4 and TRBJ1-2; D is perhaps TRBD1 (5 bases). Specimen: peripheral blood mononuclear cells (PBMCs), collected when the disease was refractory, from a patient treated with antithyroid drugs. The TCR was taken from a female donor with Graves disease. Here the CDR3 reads CASSDQIGRDGYTF. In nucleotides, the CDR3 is TGTGCCAGCAGTGATCAAATAGGGCGGGACGGCTACACCTTC.